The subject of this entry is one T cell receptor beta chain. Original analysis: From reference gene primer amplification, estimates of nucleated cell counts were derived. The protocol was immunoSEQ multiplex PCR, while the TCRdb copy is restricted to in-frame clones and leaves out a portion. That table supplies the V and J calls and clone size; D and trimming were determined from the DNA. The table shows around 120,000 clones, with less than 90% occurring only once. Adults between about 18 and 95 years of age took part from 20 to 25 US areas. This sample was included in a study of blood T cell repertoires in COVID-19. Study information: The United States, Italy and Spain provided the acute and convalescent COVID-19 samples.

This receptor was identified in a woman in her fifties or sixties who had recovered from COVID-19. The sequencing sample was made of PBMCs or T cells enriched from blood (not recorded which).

CDR3 sequence: CASSSRGGSSYEQYF. CDR3 nucleotides: TGTGCCAGTAGTTCCCGGGGGGGGAGCTCCTACGAGCAGTACTTC. The rearrangement links TRBV19 to TRBJ2-7; TRBD2 aligns across 8 bases. With 5 bases clipped from V and 0 bases from J, the junction kept 6 bases outside the gene matches. Germline CDR1 is LNHDA and CDR2 is SQIVND (reference sequence). The CDR3 extends over 15 amino acids.